Below, one T cell receptor (beta chain) is given with its context. As yet, its antigen is unknown. The CDR3 is 15 residues long. Between the trimmed V and J ends, which lost 5 bases and 0 bases, there was a span of 12 bases. Germline V gene lookup returns CDR1 MDHEN and CDR2 SYDVKM. Some clones are missing from TCRdb's copy, which holds only in-frame ones; the method was immunoSEQ multiplex PCR. The profile covers tens of thousands of clones, with around 86% appearing a single time and about a sixth taken by the ten largest. This sample is part of a study of OX40 agonist ivuxolimab in advanced cancers. Study-level background: The mean age was approximately 56 years, ranging from about 20 to 90, with over 70% of participants male. Partial responses were recorded for three patients, including one with hepatocellular carcinoma and two with cutaneous melanoma.

If patients had autoimmune disease history or systemic immunosuppression, they were excluded. Findings of the study overall: Patients with a partial response at 0.1-3.0 mg/kg had among the lowest clonal expansion.

The rearrangement uses TRBV28 and TRBJ2-3; either TRBD1 or TRBD2 may supply D (6 bases each). The input for sequencing was CD4+ or CD8+ T cells sorted from blood, taken in a trial of the OX40 agonist ivuxolimab. This clonotype was sampled from an adult with an advanced solid tumor such as melanoma, head and neck, liver or kidney cancer. The CDR3 nucleotides are TGTGCCAGCAGTGGTGAGGGGGGAAGCACAGATACGCAGTATTTT. This codes for CASSGEGGSTDTQYF.